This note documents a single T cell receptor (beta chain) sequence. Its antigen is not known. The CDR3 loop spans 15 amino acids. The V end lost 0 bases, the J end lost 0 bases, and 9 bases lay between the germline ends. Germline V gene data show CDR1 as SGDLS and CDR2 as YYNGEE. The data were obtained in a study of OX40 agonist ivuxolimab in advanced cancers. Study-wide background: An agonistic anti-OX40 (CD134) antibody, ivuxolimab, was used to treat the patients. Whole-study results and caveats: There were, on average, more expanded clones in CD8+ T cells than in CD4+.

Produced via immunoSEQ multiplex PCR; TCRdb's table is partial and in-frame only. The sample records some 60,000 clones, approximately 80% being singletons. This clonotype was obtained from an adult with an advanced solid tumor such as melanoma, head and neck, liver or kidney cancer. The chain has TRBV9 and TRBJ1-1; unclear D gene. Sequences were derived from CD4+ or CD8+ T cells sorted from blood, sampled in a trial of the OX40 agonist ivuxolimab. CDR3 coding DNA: TGTGCCAGCAGCGTAGCTCCACAGTTGAACACTGAAGCTTTCTTT. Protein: CASSVAPQLNTEAFF.